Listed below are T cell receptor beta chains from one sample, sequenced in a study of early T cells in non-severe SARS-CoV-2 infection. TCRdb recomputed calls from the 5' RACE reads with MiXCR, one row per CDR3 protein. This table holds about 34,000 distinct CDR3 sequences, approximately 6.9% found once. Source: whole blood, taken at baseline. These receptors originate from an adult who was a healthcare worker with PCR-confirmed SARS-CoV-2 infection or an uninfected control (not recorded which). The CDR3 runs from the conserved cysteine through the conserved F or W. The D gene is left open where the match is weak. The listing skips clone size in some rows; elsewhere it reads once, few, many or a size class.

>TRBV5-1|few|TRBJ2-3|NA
CASSMEGQSTDTQYF
TGCGCCAGCAGCATGGAGGGACAGAGCACAGATACGCAGTATTTT
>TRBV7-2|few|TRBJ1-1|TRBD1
CASSPLRQGLMNTEAFF
TGTGCCAGCAGCCCCCTGAGACAGGGGCTCATGAACACTGAAGCTTTCTTT
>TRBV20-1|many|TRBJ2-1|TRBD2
CSATSGTSGVNEQFF
TGCAGTGCCACCTCCGGGACTAGCGGGGTAAATGAGCAGTTCTTC
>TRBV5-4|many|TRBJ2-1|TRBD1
CASSLGTASYNEQFF
TGTGCCAGCAGCTTAGGGACAGCCTCATACAATGAGCAGTTCTTC
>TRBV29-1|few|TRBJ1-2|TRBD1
CSVKGQGSYGYTF
TGCAGCGTTAAGGGACAGGGGAGTTATGGCTACACCTTC
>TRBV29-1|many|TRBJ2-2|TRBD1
CSVALMTGKTGELFF
TGCAGCGTTGCACTTATGACAGGGAAGACCGGGGAGCTGTTTTTT
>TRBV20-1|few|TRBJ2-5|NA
CSLTAETQYF
TGCAGTCTTACTGCGGAGACCCAGTACTTC
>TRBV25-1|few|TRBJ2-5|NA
CASRQETQYF
TGTGCCAGCAGGCAAGAGACCCAGTACTTC
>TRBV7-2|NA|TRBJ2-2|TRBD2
CASSLGLAMAGELFF
TGTGCCAGCAGCCTGGGACTAGCGATGGCCGGGGAGCTGTTTTTT
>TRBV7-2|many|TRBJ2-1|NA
CASSLARNNEQFF
TGTGCCAGCAGCTTAGCCCGAAACAATGAGCAGTTCTTC
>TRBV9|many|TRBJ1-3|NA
CASSVGQSSGNTIYF
TGTGCCAGCAGCGTAGGACAGTCCTCTGGAAACACCATATATTTT
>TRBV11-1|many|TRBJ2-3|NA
CASSWGTDTDTQYF
TGTGCCAGCAGCTGGGGGACGGACACAGATACGCAGTATTTT
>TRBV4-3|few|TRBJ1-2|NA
CASSPDRLGGDYGYTF
TGCGCCAGCAGCCCTGATAGGTTAGGGGGGGACTATGGCTACACCTTC
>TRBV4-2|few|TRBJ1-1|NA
CASSQDRYTEAFF
TGTGCCAGCAGCCAAGATCGTTACACTGAAGCTTTCTTT
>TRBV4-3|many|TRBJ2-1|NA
CASSQVGPHNEQFF
TGCGCCAGCAGCCAAGTTGGACCTCACAATGAGCAGTTCTTC
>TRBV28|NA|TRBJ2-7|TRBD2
CASSSTTSGSQRRGEQYF
TGTGCCAGCAGTTCCACCACTAGCGGCAGCCAGCGTAGGGGCGAGCAGTACTTC
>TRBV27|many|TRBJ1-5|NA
CASSLGGFNQPQHF
TGTGCCAGCAGTTTAGGGGGGTTCAATCAGCCCCAGCATTTT
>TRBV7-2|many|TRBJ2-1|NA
CASSAGQLGIEQFF
TGTGCCAGCAGCGCAGGACAGCTGGGGATTGAGCAGTTCTTC